Each of the 18 T cell receptor beta chains below was sequenced from the same sample in a study of T-cell memory formation after mild COVID-19. TCRdb re-called the 5' RACE reads through MiXCR, storing one row per CDR3 protein. The sample yields 350,000 or so distinct CDR3 sequences, about an eighth seen once. Sequenced material: PBMCs or a T cell subset sorted from them (not recorded which). Source of these receptors: a man between 18 and 35 years old who had mild COVID-19 (a few samples of this study predate the infection). Cell type and time point are not known.

As for this clonotype: The germline gene is not matched at one end of the junction; a read error may be the cause. The chain has TRBV7-3 and TRBJ1-1, with D unresolved. CDR3 length equals 13 residues. Germline loops: CDR1 SGHTA, CDR2 FQGTGA. CDR3 in amino acids: CASSLGPNSEAFF. As DNA, the CDR3 is TGTGCCAGCAGCTTAGGCCCGAACAGTGAAGCTTTCTTT. The full variable domain, in which reference TRBV7-3 and TRBJ1-1 provide the parts outside the CDR3, is GAGVSQTPSNKVTEKGKYVELRCDPISGHTALYWYRQSLGQGPEFLIYFQGTGAADDSGLPNDRFFAVRPEGSVSTLKIQRTERGDSAVYLCASSLGPNSEAFFGQGTRLTVV.

This clonotype came up a few times. J is TRBJ2-7 and V is TRBV6-6; the D gene is possibly TRBD2 (5 bases). Trimming removed 7 bases from V and 5 bases from J, with 9 bases in between. Per germline, CDR1 MNHNY and CDR2 SVGAGI (reference sequence). The CDR3 runs 11 residues. The CDR3 loop is CASTSGDEQYF. CDR3 sequence (DNA): TGTGCCAGCACCTCCGGGGACGAGCAGTACTTC.

This sequence joins TRBV6-6 and TRBJ2-7; D might be TRBD1 or TRBD2, each matching 6 bases. V lost 6 bases and J 7 bases, leaving 19 bases between the germline ends. The CDR3 extends over 14 amino acids. Germline loops: CDR1 MNHNY, CDR2 SVGAGI (reference sequence). The DNA for the CDR3 is TGTGCCAGCAGCTCCTATGGGGGGCAAAGGGAGCAGTACGTC. As protein: CASSSYGGQREQYV.

This chain connects TRBV6-2 or TRBV6-3 to TRBJ2-3; TRBD2 aligns across 12 bases. The germline gives CDR1 MNHEY, CDR2 SVGEGT. V trimming: 6 bases; J trimming: 3 bases; junction bases outside the gene matches: 13. This CDR3 comprises 18 residues. CDR3 protein: CASSRLAGAALLTDTQYF. CDR3 nucleotides: TGTGCCAGCAGCAGACTAGCGGGGGCCGCGCTACTTACAGATACGCAGTATTTT.

V usage is TRBV12-3 or TRBV12-4 and J usage is TRBJ1-2, with 10 bases identical to TRBD1. Unmatched junction bases numbered 8, after V lost 5 bases and J lost 8 bases. CDR3 length equals 14 residues. CDR3 protein: CASSAGTGVSGYTF. CDR3 DNA: TGTGCCAGCAGTGCCGGGACAGGGGTCTCCGGCTACACCTTC.

In this sample, this clonotype turned up a few times. The V gene is TRBV5-1, the J gene TRBJ1-1; the D is unclear. The V gene lost 0 bases and the J gene lost 0 bases, with 12 bases spanning the gap. Looked up from germline, CDR1 is SGHRS and CDR2 is YFSETQ. This CDR3 is built from 16 residues. CDR3: CASSLVGESMNTEAFF. The CDR3 nucleotides are TGCGCCAGCAGCTTGGTTGGAGAATCAATGAACACTGAAGCTTTCTTT.

This sequence joins TRBV6-5 and TRBJ1-3; weak D call: TRBD1 (6 bases). V gave up 4 bases and J gave up 3 bases, with 16 bases separating them. Per the germline V gene, CDR1 is MNHEY and CDR2 is SVGAGI. This CDR3 spans 16 amino acids. In DNA, the CDR3 is TGTGCCAGCAGTTCCCTCCGGGGGCTAGTTGGAAACACCATATATTTT. This sequence encodes CASSSLRGLVGNTIYF.

This clonotype was counted many times. The rearrangement links TRBV5-8 to TRBJ2-5; no clear D. Germline lookup yields CDR1 SGHTS and CDR2 YDEGEE. Trimming removed 4 bases at V and 5 bases at J, with 12 bases between. This CDR3 contains 13 residues. The CDR3 DNA is TGTGCCAGCAGCCGACACCTGGGGGAGACCCAGTACTTC. Its translation is CASSRHLGETQYF.

The table lists this clonotype with a few counts. CDR3 region: CASSWDENTEAFF. The CDR3 DNA reads TGTGCCAGCAGCTGGGATGAGAACACTGAAGCTTTCTTT. The chain uses TRBV7-3 and TRBJ1-1; D is undetermined. Germline V lookup: CDR1 SGHTA, CDR2 FQGTGA. CDR3 length equals 13 residues. V lost 4 bases and J 1 base, leaving 7 bases between the germline ends.

This clonotype was counted many times. The chain links TRBV7-2 to TRBJ1-5, with D possibly being TRBD1 (5 bases). Deletions cut 6 bases from V and 2 bases from J, with 14 bases between. The CDR3 totals 15 residues. From germline, CDR1 is SGHTA and CDR2 FQGNSA. The CDR3 is CASRLRGVGNQPQHF. The CDR3 bases are TGTGCCAGCAGGTTGAGGGGTGTGGGCAATCAGCCCCAGCATTTT.

The rearrangement uses TRBV6-5 and TRBJ1-1; no clear D gene. V was trimmed by 2 bases and J by 1 base, leaving 8 bases between them. This CDR3 comprises 14 residues. Germline-derived CDR1 and CDR2 are MNHEY and SVGAGI. The CDR3: CASSYGWGNTEAFF. CDR3 DNA sequence: TGTGCCAGCAGTTACGGGTGGGGGAACACTGAAGCTTTCTTT.

This clonotype was detected only a few times. The chain joins TRBV19 to TRBJ2-1, with D maybe TRBD2 (7 bases). Trimming took 6 bases from V and 7 from J, leaving 13 bases between them. CDR3 length equals 13 residues. The germline gives CDR1 LNHDA, CDR2 SQIVND (reference sequence). The CDR3 DNA sequence: TGTGCCAGTAGAGGGGGGGCCGGGAATGAGCAGTTCTTC. Its protein is CASRGGAGNEQFF.

Many counts were recorded for this clonotype. The chain links TRBV6-5 to TRBJ2-7; 9 nucleotides match TRBD1. After removal of 6 bases from V and 1 base from J, the junction contained 4 bases not matched to a gene. The germline V gene encodes CDR1 MNHEY and CDR2 SVGAGI. This CDR3 has 14 amino acids. In DNA, the CDR3 is TGTGCCAGCAGGCCGGGACAGGGATCCTACGAGCAGTACTTC. It specifies CASRPGQGSYEQYF.

V is TRBV7-2 and J is TRBJ1-3, with a weak D call TRBD1 (5 bases). CDR1 is SGHTA, CDR2 FQGNSA, per germline. The CDR3 covers 12 residues. V was trimmed by 8 bases and J by 4 bases, leaving 9 bases between them. The CDR3 sequence is CASGAAGNTIYF. The CDR3 DNA is TGTGCCAGCGGGGCGGCGGGAAACACCATATATTTT.

The table lists this clonotype with a few counts. J is TRBJ2-7 and V is TRBV6-2 or TRBV6-3, with TRBD1 identical over 10 bases. V gave up 7 bases and J gave up 4 bases; unmatched junction bases: 4. Germline V gene data show CDR1 as MNHEY and CDR2 as SVGEGT. The CDR3 runs 13 residues. This CDR3 reads CASKGTGVYEQYV. The CDR3 coding sequence is TGTGCCAGCAAGGGGACAGGGGTGTACGAGCAGTACGTC.

This clonotype turned up a few times. The V call is TRBV6-2 or TRBV6-3, the J call TRBJ2-3; possibly TRBD1 for D (5 bases). This CDR3 contains 14 residues. V dropped 5 bases and J dropped 0 bases, with 9 bases sitting between them. Germline V gene lookup returns CDR1 MNHEY and CDR2 SVGEGT. Here the CDR3 reads CASSGATSTDTQYF. CDR3 nucleotides: TGTGCCAGCAGTGGGGCCACTAGCACAGATACGCAGTATTTT.

Only a few counts were recorded for this clonotype. J is TRBJ2-1 and V is TRBV2; D is unresolved. Trimming took 6 bases from V and 4 from J, leaving 10 bases between them. This CDR3 region has 13 residues. Germline values: CDR1 SNHLY, CDR2 FYNNEI. CDR3 sequence: CASRDGLYNEQFF. DNA for the CDR3: TGTGCCAGCAGGGACGGCCTTTACAATGAGCAGTTCTTC.

This clonotype was detected many times. The rearrangement links TRBV21-1 to TRBJ2-5; the table's D gene call, TRBD1, was not cross checked with the DNA. TRBV21-1 is flagged as a pseudogene. This CDR3 contains 16 residues. The CDR3 protein is CASSKVSRGGLETQYF. DNA of the CDR3: TGTGCCAGCAGCAAAGTTAGCAGGGGAGGCTTGGAGACCCAGTACTTC.